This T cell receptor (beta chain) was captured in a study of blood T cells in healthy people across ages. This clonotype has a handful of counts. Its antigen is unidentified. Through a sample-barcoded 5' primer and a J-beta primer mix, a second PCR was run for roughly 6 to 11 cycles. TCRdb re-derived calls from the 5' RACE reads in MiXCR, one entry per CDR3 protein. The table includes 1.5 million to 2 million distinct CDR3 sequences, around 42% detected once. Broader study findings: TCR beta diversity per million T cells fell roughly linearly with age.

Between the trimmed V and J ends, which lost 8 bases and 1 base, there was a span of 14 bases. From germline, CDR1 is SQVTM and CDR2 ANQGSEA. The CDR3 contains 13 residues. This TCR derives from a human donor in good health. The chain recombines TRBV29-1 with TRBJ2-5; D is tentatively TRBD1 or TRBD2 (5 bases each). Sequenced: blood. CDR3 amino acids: CSPLFGAQETQYF. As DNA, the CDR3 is TGCAGCCCTCTTTTCGGGGCCCAAGAGACCCAGTACTTC.